One sample yielded the 8 T cell receptor beta chains listed below, sequenced in a study of blood T cell repertoires in COVID-19. Data came from immunoSEQ multiplex PCR; TCRdb stores just in-frame clones and leaves some out. Here the sample spans about 200,000 clones, about nine tenths being singletons. The specimen was PBMCs or T cells enriched from blood (not recorded which). The receptor set was obtained from a woman in her twenties or thirties who had recovered from COVID-19.

V is TRBV5-1 and J is TRBJ2-3; 11 bases line up with TRBD2. Germline-derived CDR1 and CDR2 are SGHRS and YFSETQ. The CDR3 length is 17 residues. With V trimmed by 4 bases and J by 4 bases, 11 bases remained unmatched. The CDR3 coding sequence is TGCGCCAGCAGCCTCCTAGCGGGGGGAGAGGGGGCAGATACGCAGTATTTT. Translated: CASSLLAGGEGADTQYF.

The chain joins TRBV19 to TRBJ2-7; tentative D call: TRBD2 (6 bases). CDR1 is LNHDA, CDR2 SQIVND, per germline (reference sequence). The CDR3 runs 16 residues. The V end lost 7 bases, the J end lost 3 bases, and 22 bases lay between the germline ends. Written as DNA, the CDR3 is TGTGCCAGTAATATGGGGGGACCTCGCGGCGGCTACGAGCAGTACTTC. It codes for CASNMGGPRGGYEQYF.

The J gene is TRBJ2-2, the V gene TRBV25-1, with 9 positions matching TRBD1. Germline V CDR1 and CDR2: MGHDK, SYGVNS. With 4 bases clipped from V and 3 bases from J, the junction kept 0 bases outside the gene matches. The CDR3 is 14 amino acids. The CDR3 nucleotides are TGTGCCAGCAGTGGGACAGGGGACACCGGGGAGCTGTTTTTT. Protein sequence: CASSGTGDTGELFF.

The J gene is TRBJ2-5, the V gene TRBV7-3, with D tentatively TRBD1 (5 bases). Per the germline V gene, CDR1 is SGHTA and CDR2 is FQGTGA. This CDR3 region has 16 residues. The V and J ends lost 1 base and 2 bases respectively, with 14 bases between them. CDR3 nucleotide sequence: TGTGCCAGCAGCTTAAACCCTGGGGCAGTGCAAGAGACCCAGTACTTC. It codes for CASSLNPGAVQETQYF. Variable domain in full (rest from reference TRBV7-3 and TRBJ2-5): GAGVSQTPSNKVTEKGKYVELRCDPISGHTALYWYRQSLGQGPEFLIYFQGTGAADDSGLPNDRFFAVRPEGSVSTLKIQRTERGDSAVYLCASSLNPGAVQETQYFGPGTRLLVL.

The chain joins TRBV11-2 to TRBJ1-1, with D perhaps matching TRBD1 (5 bases). The V and J ends lost 1 base and 3 bases respectively, with 9 bases between them. This CDR3 has 14 amino acids. Germline assignment: CDR1 SGHAT and CDR2 FQNNGV. CDR3 nucleotides: TGTGCCAGCAGCTTAGGGGACTACGACACTGAAGCTTTCTTT. This encodes CASSLGDYDTEAFF.

The chain has TRBV19 and TRBJ1-4; D is unclear. V was cut by 6 bases and J by 8 bases, with 16 bases left in between. This CDR3 contains 14 residues. Germline V gene sequence: CDR1 LNHDA, CDR2 SQIVND (reference sequence). In nucleotides, the CDR3 is TGTGCCAGTAGACCGCGGACTAATTCGGAAAAACTGTTTTTT. Translated, it gives CASRPRTNSEKLFF.

The V call is TRBV27, the J call TRBJ1-4, with no clear D. Germline lookup yields CDR1 MNHEY and CDR2 SMNVEV (reference sequence). CDR3 length: 14 amino acids. The ends were cut back, 5 bases at V and 3 bases at J, with 10 bases in the middle. The chain's CDR3 is CASSLSVSNEKLFF. CDR3 DNA: TGTGCCAGCAGTCTCAGCGTTTCTAATGAAAAACTGTTTTTT.

The V call is TRBV19, the J call TRBJ2-3; no firm D call. The CDR3 is 14 residues long. V was shortened by 1 base and J by 2 bases, with 7 bases between the two germline ends. CDR1 and CDR2 (germline): LNHDA, SQIVND (reference sequence). This CDR3 reads CASSIVGNTDTQYF. The DNA for the CDR3 is TGTGCCAGTAGTATAGTGGGCAACACAGATACGCAGTATTTT. Drawing the rest from reference TRBV19 and TRBJ2-3, the complete variable domain is DGGITQSPKYLFRKEGQNVTLSCEQNLNHDAMYWYRQDPGQGLRLIYYSQIVNDFQKGDIAEGYSVSREKKESFPLTVTSAQKNPTAFYLCASSIVGNTDTQYFGPGTRLTVL.